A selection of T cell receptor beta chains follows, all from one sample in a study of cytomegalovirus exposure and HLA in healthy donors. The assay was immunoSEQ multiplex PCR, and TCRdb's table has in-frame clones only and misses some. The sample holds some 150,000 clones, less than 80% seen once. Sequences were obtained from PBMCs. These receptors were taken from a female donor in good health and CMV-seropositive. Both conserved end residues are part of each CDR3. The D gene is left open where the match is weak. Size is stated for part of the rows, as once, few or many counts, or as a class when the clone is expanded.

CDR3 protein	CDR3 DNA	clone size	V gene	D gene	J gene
CASSAQGSSPNSYEQYF	TGTGCCAGCAGTGCACAGGGGAGCTCACCTAATTCCTACGAGCAGTACTTC	NA	TRBV6-1	TRBD1	TRBJ2-7
CASSTLAYQETQYF	TGTGCCAGCAGTACACTAGCTTACCAAGAGACCCAGTACTTC	few	TRBV6-5	NA	TRBJ2-5
CASREREGSYNEQFF	TGTGCCAGCAGGGAGCGGGAGGGCTCCTACAATGAGCAGTTCTTC	NA	TRBV2	TRBD2	TRBJ2-1
CASSFKETQYF	TGTGCCAGCAGCTTCAAAGAGACCCAGTACTTC	NA	TRBV7-9	NA	TRBJ2-5
CASTETYGYTF	TGTGCCAGCACAGAAACCTATGGCTACACCTTC	NA	TRBV2	NA	TRBJ1-2
CASSEWASGGDQETQYF	TGTGCCAGCAGTGAATGGGCCAGCGGGGGGGACCAAGAGACCCAGTACTTC	NA	TRBV2	TRBD2	TRBJ2-5
CASSAGTAQNTEAFF	TGCGCCAGCAGCGCGGGGACAGCTCAGAACACTGAAGCTTTCTTT	NA	TRBV10-1	TRBD1	TRBJ1-1
CASSLRRGGVEETQYF	TGTGCCAGCAGCTTACGGCGGGGGGGCGTCGAAGAGACCCAGTACTTC	few	TRBV5-4	TRBD2	TRBJ2-5
CASSLGQGGTGELFF	TGTGCCAGCAGCTTAGGGCAGGGAGGCACCGGGGAGCTGTTTTTT	NA	TRBV7-7	NA	TRBJ2-2
CASSPQPGGSYNEQFF	TGCGCCAGCAGTCCTCAACCAGGGGGATCCTACAATGAGCAGTTCTTC	few	TRBV5-1	TRBD1	TRBJ2-1
CASSQVGQTTEAFF	TGCGCCAGCAGCCAAGTGGGACAGACAACTGAAGCTTTCTTT	few	TRBV4-1	TRBD1	TRBJ1-1
CASSLGGTSGSRSQYF	TGTGCCAGCAGCTTAGGGGGGACTAGCGGGAGTAGGTCCCAGTACTTC	NA	TRBV7-2	TRBD2	TRBJ2-5
CASSVERGFYNEQFF	TGTGCCAGCAGCGTGGAGCGGGGGTTCTACAATGAGCAGTTCTTC	NA	TRBV9	TRBD2	TRBJ2-1
CASSVSSRGTEAFF	TGTGCCAGCAGTGTATCGTCCAGGGGAACTGAAGCTTTCTTT	NA	TRBV2	NA	TRBJ1-1
CASSLPGLAGSTDTQYF	TGTGCCAGCTCACTACCGGGACTAGCGGGAAGCACAGATACGCAGTATTTT	NA	TRBV18	TRBD2	TRBJ2-3
CASSPEGGANTEAFF	TGTGCCAGCAGCCCTGAAGGGGGCGCAAACACTGAAGCTTTCTTT	NA	TRBV25-1	TRBD1	TRBJ1-1
CASSLAQGVMPGTNEKLFF	TGCGCCAGCAGCTTGGCCCAGGGGGTTATGCCCGGAACTAATGAAAAACTGTTTTTT	once	TRBV5-1	TRBD1	TRBJ1-4
CASSISNNQPQHF	TGTGCCAGTAGTATTAGCAACAATCAGCCCCAGCATTTT	few	TRBV19	NA	TRBJ1-5
CASSPPGQAHSYTF	TGTGCCAGCTCACCACCGGGACAGGCCCATAGCTACACCTTC	few	TRBV18	TRBD1	TRBJ1-2
CASSLVSGSSYEQYF	TGCGCCAGCAGCTTGGTTAGCGGGAGCTCCTACGAGCAGTACTTC	NA	TRBV5-1	TRBD2	TRBJ2-7
CASSLGDYGYTF	TGTGCCAGCAGTTTAGGGGACTATGGCTACACCTTC	NA	TRBV25-1	NA	TRBJ1-2
CASSQRTSGIGRTQYF	TGTGCCAGCAGTCAACGGACTAGCGGTATAGGTAGGACCCAGTACTTC	NA	TRBV6-6	TRBD2	TRBJ2-5
CASSLAASGITDTQYF	TGCGCCAGCAGCTTGGCAGCTAGCGGAATCACAGATACGCAGTATTTT	NA	TRBV5-1	TRBD2	TRBJ2-3
CASRGAGYTGELFF	TGTGCCAGCAGGGGGGCCGGTTACACCGGGGAGCTGTTTTTT	few	TRBV9	NA	TRBJ2-2
CASSSLAGGPRNEQFF	TGCGCCAGCAGCTCCCTAGCGGGAGGGCCTCGCAATGAGCAGTTCTTC	NA	TRBV5-1	TRBD2	TRBJ2-1
CASSLAGDTEAFF	TGTGCCAGCAGCTTAGCAGGGGACACTGAAGCTTTCTTT	NA	TRBV7-9	NA	TRBJ1-1
CASSQPWGRGRWETQYF	TGCGCCAGCAGTCAACCTTGGGGAAGGGGGCGATGGGAGACCCAGTACTTC	few	TRBV23-1	TRBD1	TRBJ2-5
CASSPREDWETQYF	TGCGCCAGCAGCCCCCGGGAAGATTGGGAGACCCAGTACTTC	NA	TRBV5-1	NA	TRBJ2-5
CASSVTGSSGNTIYF	TGTGCCAGCAGCGTAACGGGAAGCTCTGGAAACACCATATATTTT	NA	TRBV9	NA	TRBJ1-3
CALNDRGFVYGYTF	TGTGCCCTAAACGACAGGGGATTTGTCTATGGCTACACCTTC	NA	TRBV30	TRBD1	TRBJ1-2
CASSRDRVNEQFF	TGTGCCAGCAGCCGGGACAGGGTAAATGAGCAGTTCTTC	once	TRBV11-2	TRBD1	TRBJ2-1
CASSYWEETGELFF	TGTGCCAGCAGTTATTGGGAGGAGACCGGGGAGCTGTTTTTT	NA	TRBV6-6	NA	TRBJ2-2
CASSLGRGLNEQYF	TGTGCCAGCAGTTTAGGTCGGGGTCTCAACGAGCAGTACTTC	NA	TRBV28	NA	TRBJ2-7
CASSSSLAGETDTQYF	TGCGCCAGCAGCTCGAGCTTAGCGGGAGAGACAGATACGCAGTATTTT	NA	TRBV5-1	TRBD2	TRBJ2-3
CATSSSGGGNEQFF	TGTGCCACCAGCAGTAGCGGGGGTGGCAATGAGCAGTTCTTC	NA	TRBV15	TRBD2	TRBJ2-1
CASSKPSEGITDTQYF	TGTGCCAGTAGTAAGCCTTCAGAGGGTATAACAGATACGCAGTATTTT	few	TRBV19	NA	TRBJ2-3
CASSESGGYEQYF	TGCGCCAGCAGTGAGTCGGGGGGCTACGAGCAGTACTTC	NA	TRBV10-1	NA	TRBJ2-7
CASSLRSGGKETQYF	TGTGCCAGCAGCTTGAGGTCAGGGGGCAAAGAGACCCAGTACTTC	NA	TRBV11-1	TRBD1	TRBJ2-5
CASSQYNRDRGSEAFF	TGCGCCAGCAGCCAATACAACCGGGACAGGGGATCTGAAGCTTTCTTT	NA	TRBV4-1	TRBD1	TRBJ1-1
CASSLGTATNEKLFF	TGCGCCAGCAGCTTGGGGACAGCAACTAATGAAAAACTGTTTTTT	NA	TRBV5-1	NA	TRBJ1-4
CASSIQAYNEKLFF	TGTGCCAGTAGTATTCAAGCCTATAATGAAAAACTGTTTTTT	NA	TRBV19	NA	TRBJ1-4
CASSPRQGARAGELFF	TGTGCCAGCAGCCCAAGACAGGGGGCAAGGGCCGGGGAGCTGTTTTTT	NA	TRBV7-6	TRBD1	TRBJ2-2
CAKPRQSSGANVLTF	TGTGCTAAACCCAGACAGAGCTCTGGGGCCAACGTCCTGACTTTC	few	TRBV6-8	NA	TRBJ2-6